These 18 T cell receptor beta chains share one sample of origin, sequenced in a study of cytomegalovirus exposure and HLA in healthy donors. PCR amplification relied on 60 Vbeta primers (plus 13 Jbeta primers). The protocol was immunoSEQ multiplex PCR, while the TCRdb copy is restricted to in-frame clones and leaves out a portion. The data hold around 130,000 clones, with 65% to 80% observed a single time. The sequenced sample was PBMCs. The receptor source for this set is a woman younger than 35 in good health and CMV-seronegative.

This chain links TRBV30 with TRBJ2-2; D ambiguous. From germline, CDR1 is GTSNPN and CDR2 SVGIG (reference sequence). Trimming removed 3 bases at V and 3 bases at J, with 8 bases between. CDR3 length: 13 residues. CDR3 protein: CAWRTQHTGELFF. The DNA of the CDR3 is TGTGCCTGGAGGACTCAGCACACCGGGGAGCTGTTTTTT.

The chain joins TRBV5-4 to TRBJ2-7, with 7 bases matching TRBD2. Germline-derived CDR1 and CDR2 are SGHNT and YYREEE (reference sequence). Unmatched junction bases numbered 3, after V lost 4 bases and J lost 2 bases. The CDR3 is 13 amino acids. CDR3 residues: CASSRGRAYEQYF. As DNA, the CDR3 is TGTGCCAGCAGCCGGGGGAGGGCCTACGAGCAGTACTTC.

The V call is TRBV7-6, the J call TRBJ2-2; TRBD2 matches 8 bases. V dropped 1 base and J dropped 6; count of bases not matched to a gene: 7. Germline values: CDR1 SGHVS, CDR2 FNYEAQ. The CDR3 extends over 16 amino acids. The CDR3 spells CASSLGPRGDPGELFF. The CDR3 DNA follows: TGTGCCAGCAGCTTAGGCCCGCGGGGGGATCCCGGGGAGCTGTTTTTT.

This chain joins TRBV6-5 and TRBJ1-2, with 7 bases fitting TRBD1. The CDR3 runs 13 residues. The trim removed 5 bases at V and 6 bases at J, leaving 6 bases unmatched. Germline CDR1 is MNHEY and CDR2 is SVGAGI. The CDR3 spells CASSRTGVHGYTF. CDR3 nucleotides: TGTGCCAGCAGTCGTACAGGGGTCCATGGCTACACCTTC.

The V and J genes are TRBV2 and TRBJ1-4; maybe TRBD1 (6 bases). The ends were cut back, 6 bases at V and 8 bases at J, with 19 bases in the middle. CDR1 SNHLY and CDR2 FYNNEI come from the germline V gene. The CDR3 covers 15 residues. For the CDR3, the DNA is TGTGCCAGCAGCCCTACAGGGACCGTTCGGGAAAAACTGTTTTTT. The encoded protein is CASSPTGTVREKLFF.

Turning to this clone: The identical CDR3 is also encoded by other nucleotide sequences in the sample. The chain links TRBV20-1 to TRBJ1-2, with D uncertain. Germline CDR1 and CDR2: DFQATT and SNEGSKA (reference sequence). The CDR3 is made up of 11 amino acids. Here the CDR3 reads CSAVFSDGYTF. DNA for the CDR3: TGCAGCGCTGTGTTCTCTGATGGCTACACCTTC.

The J gene is TRBJ1-2, the V gene TRBV6-1; 7 bases are a match to TRBD1. Germline CDR1 MNHNS, CDR2 SASEGT. CDR3 length: 14 residues. Trimming took 2 bases from V and 4 from J; bases not matched to a gene: 4. CDR3 protein: CASSELAGGYGYTF. CDR3 sequence (DNA): TGTGCCAGCAGTGAATTGGCAGGGGGCTATGGCTACACCTTC.

The gene calls are TRBV5-1 and TRBJ1-2; tentative D call: TRBD1 (5 bases). V lost 4 bases and J 2 bases, leaving 12 bases between the germline ends. The CDR3 runs 14 residues. Germline V lookup: CDR1 SGHRS, CDR2 YFSETQ. The DNA for the CDR3 is TGCGCCAGCAGCCCCGGGGGGGGAAACTATGGCTACACCTTC. Protein sequence: CASSPGGGNYGYTF.

The chain recombines TRBV30 with TRBJ2-1, with no clear D. The germline V gene encodes CDR1 GTSNPN and CDR2 SVGIG (reference sequence). This CDR3 is 13 amino acids long. Trimming removed 1 base at V and 0 bases at J, with 4 bases between. CDR3 protein: CAWSGSSYNEQFF. CDR3 in DNA: TGTGCCTGGAGTGGGAGCTCCTACAATGAGCAGTTCTTC. Full variable domain (rest looked up from reference TRBV30 and TRBJ2-1): SQTIHQWPATLVQPVGSPLSLECTVEGTSNPNLYWYRQAAGRGLQLLFYSVGIGQISSEVPQNLSASRPQDRQFILSSKKLLLSDSGFYLCAWSGSSYNEQFFGPGTRLTVL.

The chain combines TRBV6-1 with TRBJ1-1, with D uncertain. Per the germline V gene, CDR1 is MNHNS and CDR2 is SASEGT. The CDR3 is made up of 13 amino acids. Trimming took 5 bases from V and 10 from J, leaving 17 bases between them. In DNA form, the CDR3 reads TGTGCCAGCAGTTCCTGGGGAGGAGCCGGAGCTTTCTTT. Its protein product is CASSSWGGAGAFF.

The chain recombines TRBV2 with TRBJ2-1, with 9 bases that match TRBD2. After removal of 6 bases from V and 12 bases from J, the junction contained 15 bases not matched to a gene. Germline CDR1 is SNHLY and CDR2 is FYNNEI. CDR3 length: 15 residues. The CDR3 here is CASRLASGKEDGQFF. The CDR3 DNA follows: TGTGCCAGCAGGTTGGCTAGCGGGAAAGAGGACGGGCAGTTCTTC.

The chain recombines TRBV5-6 with TRBJ2-3, with TRBD2 identical over 9 bases. Germline trimming cut 4 bases from V and 5 bases from J; bases unmatched to any gene: 5. The CDR3 sequence is 14 residues long. CDR1 and CDR2 from the germline V gene are SGHDT and YYEEEE. The CDR3 coding sequence is TGTGCCAGCAGCCCGGGACTAGCAAAAGATACGCAGTATTTT. It encodes CASSPGLAKDTQYF.

This chain links TRBV10-3 with TRBJ2-3, with a tentative D call TRBD2 (5 bases). V lost 5 bases, J lost 3 bases, and 12 bases lay in between. The CDR3 totals 14 residues. Germline assignment: CDR1 ENHRY and CDR2 SYGVKD. CDR3 sequence (DNA): TGTGCCATCAGTAGGACCGGAGGAACAGATACGCAGTATTTT. This gives the protein CAISRTGGTDTQYF.

The V call is TRBV5-1, the J call TRBJ2-1; a possible D gene is TRBD2 (6 bases). This CDR3 has 15 amino acids. CDR1 is SGHRS, CDR2 YFSETQ, per germline. Trimming left V 6 bases short and J 7 bases short, with 20 bases between. The DNA of the CDR3 is TGCGCCAGCACCGTGGAGGGAGGATCTACAAATGAGCAGTTCTTC. This translates into CASTVEGGSTNEQFF. Full variable domain (remainder filled in from reference TRBV5-1 and TRBJ2-1): KAGVTQTPRYLIKTRGQQVTLSCSPISGHRSVSWYQQTPGQGLQFLFEYFSETQRNKGNFPGRFSGRQFSNSRSEMNVSTLELGDSALYLCASTVEGGSTNEQFFGPGTRLTVL.

The rearrangement uses TRBV7-9 and TRBJ2-5; perhaps TRBD1 as D (5 bases). Germline V gene sequence: CDR1 SEHNR, CDR2 FQNEAQ (reference sequence). Between the trimmed V and J ends, which lost 0 bases and 2 bases, there was a span of 13 bases. This CDR3 comprises 16 residues. CDR3 amino acids: CASSLAPQGNQETQYF. CDR3 coding DNA: TGTGCCAGCAGCTTAGCTCCTCAGGGAAATCAAGAGACCCAGTACTTC.

The rearrangement uses TRBV2 and TRBJ2-1; D perhaps matches TRBD1 (6 bases). The CDR3 runs to 15 residues. The V and J ends lost 5 bases and 3 bases respectively, with 14 bases between them. The germline V gene encodes CDR1 SNHLY and CDR2 FYNNEI. The CDR3 sequence: CASSQQGRGYNEQFF. Written as DNA, the CDR3 is TGTGCCAGCAGTCAACAGGGACGTGGCTACAATGAGCAGTTCTTC. The full variable domain, in which reference TRBV2 and TRBJ2-1 provide the parts outside the CDR3, is EPEVTQTPSHQVTQMGQEVILRCVPISNHLYFYWYRQILGQKVEFLVSFYNNEISEKSEIFDDQFSVERPDGSNFTLKIRSTKLEDSAMYFCASSQQGRGYNEQFFGPGTRLTVL.

The rearrangement joins TRBV11-2 to TRBJ2-1; weak D call: TRBD2 (5 bases). Germline loops: CDR1 SGHAT, CDR2 FQNNGV. Trimming pared 3 bases from V and 6 bases from J, leaving 12 bases between. The CDR3 is 14 amino acids. CDR3 sequence (DNA): TGTGCCAGCAGCTTGGGGAGTTCCGTCAATGAGCAGTTCTTC. Translation: CASSLGSSVNEQFF. Full variable domain (remainder filled in from reference TRBV11-2 and TRBJ2-1): EAGVAQSPRYKIIEKRQSVAFWCNPISGHATLYWYQQILGQGPKLLIQFQNNGVVDDSQLPKDRFSAERLKGVDSTLKIQPAKLEDSAVYLCASSLGSSVNEQFFGPGTRLTVL.

This clone is a singleton in its sample. V and J are TRBV6-1 and TRBJ1-2; 7 bases align to TRBD1. The junction had 8 bases not matched to a gene; V was cut back by 8 bases and J by 8 bases. The CDR3 is made up of 12 amino acids. From germline, CDR1 is MNHNS and CDR2 SASEGT. DNA for the CDR3: TGTGCCAGCGCACCAGGCAGGGGGGGCTACACCTTC. Translated: CASAPGRGGYTF.